Detailed here is one T cell receptor (beta chain). Antigen unknown. This entry belongs to a study of T cell repertoires in cytomegalovirus infection. In TCRdb, the reads were re-called with MiXCR into one record per CDR3 protein. This sample has roughly 860,000 distinct CDR3 sequences, with over 25% found just once. CDR3 size: 15 residues. V lost 5 bases and J 0 bases, leaving 11 bases between the germline ends. Germline V gene sequence: CDR1 MNHNY, CDR2 SVGAGI (reference sequence). This clonotype was obtained from a human donor in good health (CMV status not recorded). Some clones in this sample may be carry-over from other donors' samples. Sequencing was performed on cultured CD8+ T cells from PBMCs, taken from culture after CMV antigen stimulation. The chain employs TRBV6-6 and TRBJ1-5, with D possibly matching TRBD1 (6 bases). The CDR3, as DNA: TGTGCCAGCAGTATACAGGGCGATAGCAATCAGCCCCAGCATTTT. It is translated as CASSIQGDSNQPQHF.